A selection of T cell receptor beta chains follows, all from one sample in a study of vaccination and CD4 T cells after COVID-19. TCRdb passed the PCR reads through MiXCR, listing each CDR3 protein once. This sample has over 3,000 distinct CDR3 sequences, with 15% to 20% found just once. Their antigens remain unidentified. Sequenced sample: CD4+ T cells from blood, cultured in vitro. These receptor sequences come from a human donor who had recovered from COVID-19. Each CDR3 is given with its conserved first and last residue. The order of the fields is V gene, clone size, J gene, D gene, CDR3 protein, CDR3 DNA. The D gene is left open where the match is weak. Clone size is not always given. Where it is, it says once, few, many or a class for expanded clones.

>TRBV5-4|few|TRBJ2-7|.
CASSLDFKDEQYF
TGTGCCAGCAGCTTGGACTTTAAGGACGAGCAGTACTTC
>TRBV3-1|.|TRBJ2-5|TRBD2
CASSQAGGRETQYF
TGTGCCAGCAGCCAGGCGGGGGGGAGGGAGACCCAGTACTTC
>TRBV12-3/TRBV12-4|large|TRBJ1-1|.
CASSAIMNTEAFF
TGTGCCAGCAGTGCCATTATGAACACTGAAGCTTTCTTT
>TRBV14|.|TRBJ1-6|.
CASSLLWGPEAIRSPLHF
TGTGCCAGCAGCCTATTATGGGGCCCGGAGGCTATTCGGTCACCCCTCCACTTT
>TRBV6-1|.|TRBJ1-1|TRBD1
CASSVKGARATEAFF
TGTGCCAGCAGTGTAAAGGGGGCCAGGGCGACTGAAGCTTTCTTT
>TRBV12-3/TRBV12-4|.|TRBJ1-2|.
CASSFPGNYGYTF
TGTGCCAGCAGTTTCCCGGGGAACTATGGCTACACCTTC
>TRBV18|few|TRBJ1-1|TRBD1
CASSSGTGSVEAFF
TGTGCCAGCTCATCCGGGACAGGGTCGGTGGAAGCTTTCTTT
>TRBV7-2|medium-sized|TRBJ2-7|.
CASSLSSYEQYF
TGTGCCAGCAGCCTGAGCTCCTACGAGCAGTACTTC
>TRBV7-9|few|TRBJ1-5|.
CASSLGPNQPQHF
TGTGCCAGCAGCTTAGGCCCAAATCAGCCCCAGCATTTT
>TRBV12-3/TRBV12-4|few|TRBJ1-2|.
CASSKGGGNYGYTF
TGTGCCAGCAGTAAGGGGGGTGGGAACTATGGCTACACCTTC
>TRBV30|.|TRBJ1-1|.
CAWSAGGNTEAFF
TGTGCCTGGAGTGCCGGGGGGAACACTGAAGCTTTCTTT
>TRBV6-5|.|TRBJ1-5|.
CASSYGGSNQPQHF
TGTGCCAGCAGTTACGGAGGTAGCAATCAGCCCCAGCATTTT
>TRBV7-9|medium-sized|TRBJ1-2|TRBD1
CASSPGTGRDGYTF
TGTGCCAGCAGCCCCGGGACAGGGAGAGATGGCTACACCTTC
>TRBV20-1|.|TRBJ2-5|.
CSAGPGVQETQYF
TGCAGTGCTGGACCGGGCGTACAAGAGACCCAGTACTTC
>TRBV7-9|.|TRBJ2-1|TRBD1
CASSPQGAISYNEQFF
TGTGCCAGCAGCCCACAGGGGGCAATATCCTACAATGAGCAGTTCTTC
>TRBV12-3/TRBV12-4|few|TRBJ1-1|.
CASRLGAGIVSEAFF
TGTGCCAGCAGGCTTGGGGCAGGGATTGTTAGTGAAGCTTTCTTT
>TRBV2|.|TRBJ2-5|.
CASSFVGAGQETQYF
TGTGCCAGCAGTTTTGTTGGGGCGGGGCAAGAGACCCAGTACTTC
>TRBV19|.|TRBJ1-3|.
CASSIPGTGTIYF
TGTGCCAGTAGTATCCCAGGGACCGGCACCATATATTTT
>TRBV20-1|.|TRBJ2-1|.
CSARRQEGEQFF
TGCAGTGCTAGAAGACAGGAGGGTGAGCAGTTCTTC
>TRBV30|few|TRBJ1-5|.
CAWSDPREYSNQPQHF
TGTGCCTGGAGTGATCCTCGAGAATATAGCAATCAGCCCCAGCATTTT
>TRBV6-1|.|TRBJ2-3|TRBD1
CASRSPPGQGYTDTQYF
TGTGCCAGCAGGTCACCCCCGGGACAGGGGTACACAGATACGCAGTATTTT
>TRBV2|medium-sized|TRBJ2-7|.
CASSDSLGTHGQYF
TGTGCCAGCAGTGATTCTTTGGGCACTCACGGGCAGTACTTC
>TRBV5-1|.|TRBJ2-7|TRBD1
CASRSGTGGYEQYF
TGCGCCAGCAGGTCTGGGACAGGGGGCTACGAGCAGTACTTC
>TRBV12-3/TRBV12-4|medium-sized|TRBJ1-2|.
CASSRLLQGNYGYTF
TGTGCCAGCAGCAGACTCCTCCAGGGGAACTATGGCTACACCTTC
>TRBV10-3|medium-sized|TRBJ1-1|TRBD1
CAIRDREGTEAFF
TGTGCCATCAGGGACAGGGAGGGCACTGAAGCTTTCTTT
>TRBV30|few|TRBJ1-5|.
CAWRGRGSNQPQHF
TGTGCCTGGAGAGGTAGGGGAAGCAATCAGCCCCAGCATTTT
>TRBV10-3|few|TRBJ2-1|.
CAISATLDEQFF
TGTGCCATCAGTGCGACACTCGATGAGCAGTTCTTC
>TRBV28|few|TRBJ1-2|TRBD1
CASSFLRDRVSGYTF
TGTGCCAGCAGTTTTTTACGGGACAGGGTTTCTGGCTACACCTTC
>TRBV19|.|TRBJ1-5|.
CASSIRLDQPQHF
TGTGCCAGTAGTATAAGACTAGATCAGCCCCAGCATTTT
>TRBV12-3/TRBV12-4|.|TRBJ1-1|.
CASTNLLGSTEAFF
TGTGCCAGCACCAACCTACTGGGGAGCACTGAAGCTTTCTTT
>TRBV20-1|medium-sized|TRBJ2-2|.
CSAKVGGDTGELFF
TGCAGTGCTAAGGTCGGAGGGGACACCGGGGAGCTGTTTTTT
>TRBV6-1|medium-sized|TRBJ1-2|TRBD1
CASSEALPGGSYGYTF
TGTGCCAGCAGTGAAGCGCTGCCAGGGGGTAGCTATGGCTACACCTTC
>TRBV12-3/TRBV12-4|once|TRBJ2-1|.
CASSLWWDGNYNEQFF
TGTGCCAGCAGCCTATGGTGGGACGGAAACTACAATGAGCAGTTCTTC
>TRBV4-2|few|TRBJ2-7|TRBD1
CASSQDPDRDRGFYEQYF
TGTGCCAGCAGCCAAGATCCCGACCGGGACAGGGGCTTCTACGAGCAGTACTTC
>TRBV6-1|large|TRBJ1-5|.
CASSEGNQPQHF
TGTGCCAGCAGTGAAGGCAATCAGCCCCAGCATTTT
>TRBV12-3/TRBV12-4|.|TRBJ2-5|.
CASSLNLVRHQYF
TGTGCCAGCAGTTTAAATCTGGTGCGGCACCAGTACTTC
>TRBV5-1|.|TRBJ2-1|TRBD1
CASSFDGTDYNEQFF
TGCGCCAGCAGCTTTGATGGGACAGATTACAATGAGCAGTTCTTC
>TRBV6-1|large|TRBJ1-1|TRBD1
CASRRGTAEAFF
TGTGCCAGCAGACGGGGGACAGCTGAAGCTTTCTTT
>TRBV4-1|few|TRBJ1-2|TRBD1
CASSQDLVYRGINYGYTF
TGCGCCAGCAGCCAAGATCTGGTCTACAGGGGAATAAACTATGGCTACACCTTC
>TRBV19|.|TRBJ2-5|TRBD2
CASSASTSGVQETQYF
TGTGCCAGTAGTGCCTCGACTAGCGGGGTTCAAGAGACCCAGTACTTC
>TRBV18|few|TRBJ2-2|.
CASSHPPPGELFF
TGTGCCAGCTCACACCCCCCCCCCGGGGAGCTGTTTTTT
>TRBV2|.|TRBJ2-1|.
CASRRRIYNEQFF
TGTGCCAGCCGACGTCGAATATACAATGAGCAGTTCTTC
>TRBV20-1|.|TRBJ2-6|.
CSARSGPGANVLTF
TGCAGTGCCCGCTCAGGGCCTGGGGCCAACGTCCTGACTTTC
>TRBV20-1|few|TRBJ2-6|.
CSARDRIRSALSSGANVLTF
TGCAGTGCTAGAGATCGGATAAGGTCGGCGCTCAGCTCTGGGGCCAACGTCCTGACTTTC